This T cell receptor beta chain was sequenced during a study of blood T cell repertoires in COVID-19. Across the study: Acute and convalescent COVID-19 specimens originated in the United States, Italy and Spain. Sample material is recorded as cDNA or gDNA derived from T cells, B-cell-depleted T cells, or PBMCs.

Germline V gene lookup returns CDR1 MNHNY and CDR2 SVGAGI (reference sequence). The CDR3 totals 15 residues. Trimming at V came to 2 bases and at J to 1 base, leaving 5 bases not matched to a gene. How the authors handled the data: Amplification of reference gene primers was used by the study to estimate nucleated cell counts. Sequencing was performed with immunoSEQ multiplex PCR; in TCRdb, only in-frame clones are kept and a portion is missing. D and trimming come from the DNA, and the V and J calls and clone size come from that table. The sample has around 200,000 clones, roughly 73% seen once; the top ten hold 2.8%.

Sequencing input: peripheral blood. This TCR derives from a woman older than 75 with active or convalescent COVID-19. V usage is TRBV6-6 and J usage is TRBJ2-7, with 7 positions matching TRBD1. The CDR3 region is CASSYPPGQSYEQYF. The CDR3 coding sequence is TGTGCCAGCAGTTACCCCCCGGGACAGTCCTACGAGCAGTACTTC.